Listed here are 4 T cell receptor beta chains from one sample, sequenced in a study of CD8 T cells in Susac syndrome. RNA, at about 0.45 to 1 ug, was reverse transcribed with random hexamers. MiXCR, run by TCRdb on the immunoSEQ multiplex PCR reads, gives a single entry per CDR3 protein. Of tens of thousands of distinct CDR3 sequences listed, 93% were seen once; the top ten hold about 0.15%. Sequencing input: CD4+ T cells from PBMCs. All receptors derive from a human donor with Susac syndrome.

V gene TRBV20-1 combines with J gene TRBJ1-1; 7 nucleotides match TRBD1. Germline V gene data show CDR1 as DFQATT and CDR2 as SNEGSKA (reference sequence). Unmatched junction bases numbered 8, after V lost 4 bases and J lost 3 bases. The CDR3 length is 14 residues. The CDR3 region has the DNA TGCAGTGCTAATGACCGCAGGGGGGACACTGAAGCTTTCTTT. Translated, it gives CSANDRRGDTEAFF.

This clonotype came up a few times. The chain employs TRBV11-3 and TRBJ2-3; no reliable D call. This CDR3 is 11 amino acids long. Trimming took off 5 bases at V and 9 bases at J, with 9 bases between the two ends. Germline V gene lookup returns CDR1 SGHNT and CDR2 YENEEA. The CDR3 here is CASSPHETQYF. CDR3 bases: TGTGCCAGCAGCCCCCACGAGACGCAGTATTTT.

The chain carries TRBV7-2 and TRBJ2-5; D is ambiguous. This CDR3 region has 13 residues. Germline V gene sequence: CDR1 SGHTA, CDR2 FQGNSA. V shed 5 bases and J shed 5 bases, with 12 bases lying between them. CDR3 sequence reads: CASSPGLGETQYF. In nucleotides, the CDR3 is TGTGCCAGCAGCCCGGGCCTGGGGGAGACCCAGTACTTC.

CDR3 in DNA: TGTGCCAGCAGCTTACCGCGTCGGTTTCAAGCCAAAAACATTCAGTACTTC. Translating gives CASSLPRRFQAKNIQYF. The rearrangement joins TRBV7-8 to TRBJ2-4; D gene unclear. In germline, CDR1 is SGHVS, CDR2 FQNEAQ. The CDR3 spans 17 residues. V gave up 2 bases and J gave up 0 bases, with 14 bases separating them.